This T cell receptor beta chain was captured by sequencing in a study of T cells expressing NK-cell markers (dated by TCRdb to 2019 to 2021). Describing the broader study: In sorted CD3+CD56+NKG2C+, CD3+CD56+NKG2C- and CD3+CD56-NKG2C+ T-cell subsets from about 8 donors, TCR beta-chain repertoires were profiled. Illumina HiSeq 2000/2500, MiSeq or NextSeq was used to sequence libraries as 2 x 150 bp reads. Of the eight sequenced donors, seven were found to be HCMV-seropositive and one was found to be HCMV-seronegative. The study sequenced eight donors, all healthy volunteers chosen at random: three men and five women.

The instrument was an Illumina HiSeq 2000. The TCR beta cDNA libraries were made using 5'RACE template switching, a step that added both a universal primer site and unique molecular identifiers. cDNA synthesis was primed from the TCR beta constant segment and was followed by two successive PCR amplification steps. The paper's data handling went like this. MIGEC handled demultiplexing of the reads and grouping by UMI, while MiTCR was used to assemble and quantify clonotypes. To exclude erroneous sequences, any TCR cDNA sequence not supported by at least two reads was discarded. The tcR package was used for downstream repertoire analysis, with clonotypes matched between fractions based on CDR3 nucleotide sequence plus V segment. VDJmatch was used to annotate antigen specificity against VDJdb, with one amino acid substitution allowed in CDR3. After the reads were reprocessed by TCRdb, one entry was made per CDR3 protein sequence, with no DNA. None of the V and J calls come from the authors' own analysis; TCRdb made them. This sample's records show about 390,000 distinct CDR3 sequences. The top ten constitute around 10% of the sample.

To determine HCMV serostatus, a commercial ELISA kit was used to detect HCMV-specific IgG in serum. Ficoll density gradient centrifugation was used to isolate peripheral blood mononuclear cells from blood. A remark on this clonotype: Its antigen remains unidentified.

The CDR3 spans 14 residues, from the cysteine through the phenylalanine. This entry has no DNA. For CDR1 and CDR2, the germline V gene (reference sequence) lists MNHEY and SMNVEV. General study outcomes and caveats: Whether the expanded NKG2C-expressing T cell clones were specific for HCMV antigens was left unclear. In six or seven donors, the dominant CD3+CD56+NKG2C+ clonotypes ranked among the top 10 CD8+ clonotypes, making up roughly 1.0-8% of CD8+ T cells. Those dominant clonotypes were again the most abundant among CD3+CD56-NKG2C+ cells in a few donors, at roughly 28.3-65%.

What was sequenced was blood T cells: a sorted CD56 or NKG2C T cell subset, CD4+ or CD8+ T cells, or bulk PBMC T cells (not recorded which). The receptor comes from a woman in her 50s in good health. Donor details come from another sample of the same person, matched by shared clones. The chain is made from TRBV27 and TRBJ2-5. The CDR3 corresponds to CASSPRHLQETQYF.